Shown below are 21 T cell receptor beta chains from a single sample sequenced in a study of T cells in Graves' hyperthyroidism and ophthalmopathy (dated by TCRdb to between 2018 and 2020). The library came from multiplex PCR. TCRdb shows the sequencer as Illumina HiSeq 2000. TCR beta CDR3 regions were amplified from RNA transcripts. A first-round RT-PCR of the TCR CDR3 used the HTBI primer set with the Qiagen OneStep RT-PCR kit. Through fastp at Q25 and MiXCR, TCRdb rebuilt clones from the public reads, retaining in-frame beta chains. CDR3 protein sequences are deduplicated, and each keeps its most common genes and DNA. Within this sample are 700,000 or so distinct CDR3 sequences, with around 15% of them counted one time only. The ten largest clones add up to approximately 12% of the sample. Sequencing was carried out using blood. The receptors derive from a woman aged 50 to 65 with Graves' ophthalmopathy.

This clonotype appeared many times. The CDR3 sequence is CASRYRGPPNYGYTF. The CDR3 coding sequence is TGTGCCAGCAGGTACAGGGGGCCGCCTAACTATGGCTACACCTTC. The J gene is TRBJ1-2, the V gene TRBV2; 9 nucleotides line up with TRBD1. The CDR3 consists of 15 residues. The J segment lost 0 bases and the V segment lost 6 bases, leaving 5 bases of the junction unmatched. Germline V gene lookup returns CDR1 SNHLY and CDR2 FYNNEI.

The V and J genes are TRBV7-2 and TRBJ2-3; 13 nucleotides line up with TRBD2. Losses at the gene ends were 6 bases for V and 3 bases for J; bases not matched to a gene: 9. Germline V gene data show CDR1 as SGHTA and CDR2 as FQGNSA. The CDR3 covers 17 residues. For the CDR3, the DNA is TGTGCCAGCAGGCACGGACTAGCGGGAGAAGGGACAGATACGCAGTATTTT. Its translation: CASRHGLAGEGTDTQYF.

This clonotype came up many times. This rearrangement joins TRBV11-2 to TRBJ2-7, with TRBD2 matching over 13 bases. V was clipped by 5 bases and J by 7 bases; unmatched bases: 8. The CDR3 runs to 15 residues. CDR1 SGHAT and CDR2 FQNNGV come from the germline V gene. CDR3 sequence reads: CASSLGLAGVWEQYF. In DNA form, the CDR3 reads TGTGCCAGCAGCCTCGGACTAGCGGGAGTTTGGGAGCAGTACTTC.

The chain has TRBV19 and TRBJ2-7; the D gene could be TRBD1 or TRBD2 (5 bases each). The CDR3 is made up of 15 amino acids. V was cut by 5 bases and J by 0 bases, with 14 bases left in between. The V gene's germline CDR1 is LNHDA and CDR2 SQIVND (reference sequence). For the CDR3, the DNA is TGTGCCAGTAGTCTTCCGGGACCGAGCTCCTACGAGCAGTACTTC. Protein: CASSLPGPSSYEQYF.

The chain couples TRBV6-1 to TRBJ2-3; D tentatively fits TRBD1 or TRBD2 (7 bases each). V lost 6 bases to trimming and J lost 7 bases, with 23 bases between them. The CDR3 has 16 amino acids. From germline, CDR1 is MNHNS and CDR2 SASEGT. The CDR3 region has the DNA TGTGCCAGCAGCTCACAGGGGCCGGGGGGCGGAAATACGCAGTATTTT. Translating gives CASSSQGPGGGNTQYF.

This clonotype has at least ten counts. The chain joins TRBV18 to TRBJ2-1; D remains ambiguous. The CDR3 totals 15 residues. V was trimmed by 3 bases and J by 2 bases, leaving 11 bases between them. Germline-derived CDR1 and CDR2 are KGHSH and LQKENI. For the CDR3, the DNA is TGTGCCAGCTCACCGGGTTTTCCGGCCTACAATGAGCAGTTCTTC. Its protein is CASSPGFPAYNEQFF.

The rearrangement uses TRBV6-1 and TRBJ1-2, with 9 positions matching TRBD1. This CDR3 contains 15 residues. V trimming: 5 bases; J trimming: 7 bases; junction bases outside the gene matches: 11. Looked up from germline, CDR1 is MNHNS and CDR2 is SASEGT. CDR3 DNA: TGTGCCAGCAGTCGTACCGGGACAGGGTCTTTTGGCTACACCTTC. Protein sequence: CASSRTGTGSFGYTF.

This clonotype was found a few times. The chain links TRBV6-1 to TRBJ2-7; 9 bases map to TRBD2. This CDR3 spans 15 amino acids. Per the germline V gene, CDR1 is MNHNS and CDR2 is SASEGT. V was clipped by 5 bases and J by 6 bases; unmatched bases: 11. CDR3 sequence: CASSPSLAGRGEQYF. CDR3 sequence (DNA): TGTGCCAGCAGTCCCTCCCTAGCGGGAAGGGGCGAGCAGTACTTC.

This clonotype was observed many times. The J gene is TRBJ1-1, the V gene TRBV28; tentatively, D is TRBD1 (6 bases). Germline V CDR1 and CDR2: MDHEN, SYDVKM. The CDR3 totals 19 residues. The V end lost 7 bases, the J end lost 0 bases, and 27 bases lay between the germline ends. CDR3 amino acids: CASTTLSGAQVYLNTEAFF. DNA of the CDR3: TGTGCCAGCACCACCCTTTCGGGGGCCCAGGTATATCTGAACACTGAAGCTTTCTTT.

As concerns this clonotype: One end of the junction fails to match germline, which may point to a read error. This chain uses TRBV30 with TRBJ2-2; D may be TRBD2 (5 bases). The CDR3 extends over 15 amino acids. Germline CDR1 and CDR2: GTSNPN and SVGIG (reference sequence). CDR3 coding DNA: TGTGCCTGGCGCCCACGGGGTCCGAACACCGGGGAGCTGCTTTTT. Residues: CAWRPRGPNTGELLF.

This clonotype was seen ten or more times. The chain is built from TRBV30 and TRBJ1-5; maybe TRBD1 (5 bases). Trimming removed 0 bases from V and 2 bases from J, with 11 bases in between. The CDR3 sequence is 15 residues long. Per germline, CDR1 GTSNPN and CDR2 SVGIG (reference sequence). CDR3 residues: CAWSVKRGGNQPQHF. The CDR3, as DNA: TGTGCCTGGAGTGTGAAGCGGGGCGGCAATCAGCCCCAGCATTTT. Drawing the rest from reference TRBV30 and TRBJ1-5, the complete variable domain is SQTIHQWPATLVQPVGSPLSLECTVEGTSNPNLYWYRQAAGRGLQLLFYSVGIGQISSEVPQNLSASRPQDRQFILSSKKLLLSDSGFYLCAWSVKRGGNQPQHFGDGTRLSIL.

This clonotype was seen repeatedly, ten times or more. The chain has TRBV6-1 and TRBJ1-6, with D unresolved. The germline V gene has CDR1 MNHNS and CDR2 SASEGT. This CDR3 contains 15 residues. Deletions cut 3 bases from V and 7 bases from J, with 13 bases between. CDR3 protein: CASSEGMAWNSPLHF. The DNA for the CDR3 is TGTGCCAGCAGTGAGGGGATGGCGTGGAATTCACCCCTCCACTTT.

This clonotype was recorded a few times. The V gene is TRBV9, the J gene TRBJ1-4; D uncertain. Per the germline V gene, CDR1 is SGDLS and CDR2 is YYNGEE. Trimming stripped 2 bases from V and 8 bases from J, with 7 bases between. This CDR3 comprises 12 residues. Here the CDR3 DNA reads TGTGCCAGCAGCGTCTTTGGCGAAAAACTGTTTTTT. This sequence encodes CASSVFGEKLFF.

This CDR3 is CASNRDKQETQYF. DNA for the CDR3: TGCGCCAGCAACCGGGACAAACAAGAGACCCAGTACTTC. V is TRBV5-1 and J is TRBJ2-5, with D maybe TRBD1 (6 bases). Germline assignment: CDR1 SGHRS and CDR2 YFSETQ. V was cut by 6 bases and J by 2 bases, with 11 bases left in between. The CDR3 is 13 residues long.

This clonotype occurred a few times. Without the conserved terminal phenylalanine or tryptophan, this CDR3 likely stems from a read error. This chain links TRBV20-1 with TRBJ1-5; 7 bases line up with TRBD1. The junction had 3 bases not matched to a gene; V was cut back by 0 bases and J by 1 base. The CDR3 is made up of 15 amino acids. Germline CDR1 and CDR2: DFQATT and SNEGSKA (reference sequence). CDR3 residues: CSARDQGDSNQPQHS. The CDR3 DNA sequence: TGCAGTGCTAGAGATCAGGGGGACAGCAATCAGCCCCAGCATTCT.

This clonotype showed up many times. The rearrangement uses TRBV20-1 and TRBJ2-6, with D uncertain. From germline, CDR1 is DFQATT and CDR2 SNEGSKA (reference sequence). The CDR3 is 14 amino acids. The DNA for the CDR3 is TGCAGCGATAAGGACGGCTCTGGGGCCAACGTCCTGACTTTC. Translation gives CSDKDGSGANVLTF.

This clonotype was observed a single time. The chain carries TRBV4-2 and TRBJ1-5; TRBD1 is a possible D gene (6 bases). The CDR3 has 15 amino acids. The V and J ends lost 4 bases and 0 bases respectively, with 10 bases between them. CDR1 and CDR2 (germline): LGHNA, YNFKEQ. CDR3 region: CASSPYRDSNQPQHF. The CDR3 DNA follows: TGTGCCAGCAGCCCTTACAGGGATAGCAATCAGCCCCAGCATTTT.

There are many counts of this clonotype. The CDR3 nucleotides read TGTGCCAGCAGCCCCTCCGCTTGGGATGAAGCTTTCTTT. Protein: CASSPSAWDEAFF. J is TRBJ1-1 and V is TRBV28, with unresolved D. CDR3 size: 13 residues. Trimming left V 6 bases short and J 7 bases short, with 15 bases between. CDR1 is MDHEN and CDR2 is SYDVKM in the germline V gene.

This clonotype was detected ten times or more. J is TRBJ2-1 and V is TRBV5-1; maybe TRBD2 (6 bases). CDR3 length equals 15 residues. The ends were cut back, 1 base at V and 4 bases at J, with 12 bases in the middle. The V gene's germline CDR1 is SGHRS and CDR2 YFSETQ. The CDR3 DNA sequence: TGCGCCAGCAGCTTGCGGCGGAGGGGTTACAATGAGCAGTTCTTC. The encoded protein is CASSLRRRGYNEQFF.

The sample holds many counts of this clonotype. The CDR3, as DNA: TGTGCCAGCAGGCCGACAGATAGCAATCAGCCCCAGCATTTT. This translates into CASRPTDSNQPQHF. The rearrangement links TRBV2 to TRBJ1-5; D perhaps matches TRBD1 (5 bases). Trimming cost V 6 bases and J 0 bases, with 9 bases left between them. Per germline, CDR1 SNHLY and CDR2 FYNNEI. The CDR3 has 14 amino acids.

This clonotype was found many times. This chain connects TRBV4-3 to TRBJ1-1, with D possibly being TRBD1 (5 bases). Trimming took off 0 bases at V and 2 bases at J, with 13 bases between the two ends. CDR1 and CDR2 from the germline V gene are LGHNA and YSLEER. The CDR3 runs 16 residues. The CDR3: CASSQDWDRTNTEAFF. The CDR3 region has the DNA TGCGCCAGCAGCCAAGATTGGGACCGGACAAACACTGAAGCTTTCTTT.